This TCR beta chain was sequenced during a study of OX40 agonist ivuxolimab in advanced cancers. Whole-study findings and limits: The antigens recognized by the expanded peripheral T cells, that is their antigen specificity, were not determined. With doses of 0.1 to 3.0 mg/kg, CD4+ and CD8+ blood T cells had undergone clonal expansion by week 6.

This table comes from immunoSEQ multiplex PCR, and its TCRdb copy is limited to in-frame clones, with some not included. This sample has some 87,000 clones, with approximately 93% found just once. The V and J ends lost 0 bases and 3 bases respectively, with 12 bases between them. The germline CDR1 and CDR2 sequences are LGHNA and YNFKEQ. The CDR3 sequence is 16 residues long. Notes on this clone: No antigen is known for it.

The sequence was collected from an adult with an advanced solid tumor such as melanoma, head and neck, liver or kidney cancer. Sequenced material: CD4+ or CD8+ T cells sorted from blood, taken in a trial of the OX40 agonist ivuxolimab. The chain carries TRBV4-2 and TRBJ2-1; D possibly corresponds to TRBD1 (5 bases). CDR3 DNA: TGTGCCAGCAGCCAAGAAGGACGAGACAGCTACAATGAGCAGTTCTTC. Translation gives CASSQEGRDSYNEQFF.